One sample yielded the 9 T cell receptor beta chains listed below, sequenced in a study of T-cell reconstitution after alpha-beta-depleted transplantation in children. Unique molecular identifiers were incorporated when the TCRbeta library was constructed. TCRdb redid the calling of the PCR reads with MiXCR, one entry per CDR3 protein. The sample lists some 600,000 distinct CDR3 sequences, 13% occurring once. Material: PBMCs, mostly from graft donor cells, obtained 360 days after TCRalphabeta/CD19-depleted stem cell transplant. These receptors came from a male patient aged 10 to 17 who had a stem cell transplant for acute myeloid leukemia, so the T cells may come from the graft donor.

This clonotype has a single count. The J gene is TRBJ2-2, the V gene TRBV29-1; 16 bases are a match to TRBD2. This CDR3 has 15 amino acids. The trim removed 7 bases at V and 5 bases at J, leaving 4 bases unmatched. The germline CDR1 and CDR2 sequences are SQVTM and ANQGSEA. This CDR3 reads CSGPGLAGGTGELFF. The CDR3 bases are TGCAGCGGCCCGGGACTAGCGGGAGGGACCGGGGAGCTGTTTTTT.

This clonotype appeared a few times. J is TRBJ2-7 and V is TRBV10-3, with D possibly TRBD2 on 6 matching bases. CDR1 ENHRY and CDR2 SYGVKD come from the germline V gene. V lost 4 bases and J lost 1, with 11 bases in between. The CDR3 contains 14 residues. The CDR3 loop reads CAISVSGESYEQYF. The CDR3 bases are TGTGCCATCAGTGTATCGGGAGAGTCCTACGAGCAGTACTTC.

The chain recombines TRBV7-2 with TRBJ2-5; TRBD2 aligns across 11 bases. The CDR3 is 16 amino acids. Germline V gene data show CDR1 as SGHTA and CDR2 as FQGNSA. The J segment lost 4 bases and the V segment lost 1 base, leaving 5 bases of the junction unmatched. The CDR3 is CASSLELAGGVETQYF. The CDR3, as DNA: TGTGCCAGCAGCTTAGAATTAGCGGGAGGGGTAGAGACCCAGTACTTC.

This clonotype showed up just a few times. The V gene is TRBV28, the J gene TRBJ2-1; TRBD1 matches at 8 bases. Germline V gives CDR1 MDHEN, CDR2 SYDVKM. This CDR3 region has 17 residues. The V and J ends lost 5 bases and 5 bases, in that order; junction bases with no gene match: 14. The CDR3, as DNA: TGTGCCAGCAGTCCTTGGAACAGGGGGAGGATACACAATGAGCAGTTCTTC. Its translation: CASSPWNRGRIHNEQFF. Looking up the rest from reference TRBV28 and TRBJ2-1 gives the full variable domain: DVKVTQSSRYLVKRTGEKVFLECVQDMDHENMFWYRQDPGLGLRLIYFSYDVKMKEKGDIPEGYSVSREKKERFSLILESASTNQTSMYLCASSPWNRGRIHNEQFFGPGTRLTVL.

V gene TRBV28 combines with J gene TRBJ2-7; 11 bases map to TRBD2. The CDR3 is 15 residues long. Germline assignment: CDR1 MDHEN and CDR2 SYDVKM. V was pared by 6 bases and J by 7 bases, with 11 bases of the junction left unmatched. CDR3 region: CASSRGTSGTREQYF. CDR3 sequence (DNA): TGTGCCAGCAGCAGAGGGACTAGCGGTACTCGGGAGCAGTACTTC. Together with reference TRBV28 and TRBJ2-7, the CDR3 gives the full variable domain: DVKVTQSSRYLVKRTGEKVFLECVQDMDHENMFWYRQDPGLGLRLIYFSYDVKMKEKGDIPEGYSVSREKKERFSLILESASTNQTSMYLCASSRGTSGTREQYFGPGTRLTVT.

Many counts were recorded for this clonotype. The genes are TRBV5-1 and TRBJ2-1, with D unresolved. Germline V gene sequence: CDR1 SGHRS, CDR2 YFSETQ. This CDR3 is built from 14 residues. Trimming left V 0 bases short and J 1 base short, with 5 bases between. The CDR3 reads CASSLGDSYNEQFF. The CDR3 DNA is TGCGCCAGCAGCTTGGGGGATTCCTACAATGAGCAGTTCTTC.

This clonotype was observed a handful of times. The rearrangement joins TRBV7-3 to TRBJ2-2; TRBD2 agrees at 8 bases. Looked up from germline, CDR1 is SGHTA and CDR2 is FQGTGA. V was clipped by 3 bases and J by 5 bases; unmatched bases: 8. This CDR3 has 16 amino acids. DNA of the CDR3: TGTGCCAGCAGCTTCCCGGGAGGGCCGGTTACCGGGGAGCTGTTTTTT. As protein: CASSFPGGPVTGELFF.

This clonotype occurred a few times. The chain links TRBV18 to TRBJ2-3; TRBD2 is a possible D gene (5 bases). Germline loops: CDR1 KGHSH, CDR2 LQKENI. V lost 3 bases and J 2 bases, leaving 15 bases between the germline ends. The CDR3 consists of 16 residues. CDR3 nucleotides: TGTGCCAGCTCACCCATCCAGCGGATGAACACAGATACGCAGTATTTT. Protein: CASSPIQRMNTDTQYF.

The count of this clonotype is one. The chain is built from TRBV6-2 or TRBV6-3 and TRBJ2-7; 11 positions agree with TRBD1. Germline-derived CDR1 and CDR2 are MNHEY and SVGEGT. Unmatched junction bases numbered 10, after V lost 6 bases and J lost 9 bases. This CDR3 has 14 residues. For the CDR3, the DNA is TGTGCCAGCAGGGAGCCCTGGACAGGGGGCACGCAGTACTTC. Translation gives CASREPWTGGTQYF.